Sequencing of this TCR beta chain was carried out in a study of monozygotic twins with inflammatory bowel disease. General observations from the study: A reduction in TCRbeta diversity (inverse Simpson) was seen in IBD patients relative to healthy co-twins. Fewer clonotypes were shared with others by IBD patients than by healthy twins, especially with disease activity.

During cDNA synthesis, UMIs that each contained a 6-nucleotide sample barcode were added by means of template switching. TCRdb reprocessed the 5' RACE reads and stores each CDR3 protein as one record, lacking DNA. Its listing shows around 190,000 distinct CDR3 sequences. Donors gave about 2.5 ml of blood apiece. This CDR3 has 13 amino acids. In germline, CDR1 is SGHDN, CDR2 FVKESK. Points on this clonotype: Its antigen is currently unknown.

Sequencing was performed on blood. The chain uses TRBV14 and TRBJ1-2. This TCR derives from a human donor with ulcerative colitis or Crohn's disease, or a healthy co-twin of an affected twin (not recorded which). CDR3 protein: CASSPRTNYGYTF.